A single sample gave rise to the 18 T cell receptor beta chains below, sequenced in a study of T-cell memory formation after mild COVID-19. In TCRdb, the 5' RACE reads were re-called with MiXCR into one record per CDR3 protein. Of about 140,000 distinct CDR3 sequences listed, 14% are singletons. The sequenced sample consisted of PBMCs or a T cell subset sorted from them (not recorded which). These receptors all come from an adult woman who had mild COVID-19 (a few samples of this study predate the infection). Cell type and time point are not known.

The rearrangement links TRBV20-1 to TRBJ2-7; D gene uncertain. The CDR3 sequence is 12 residues long. Germline CDR1 reads DFQATT; CDR2 reads SNEGSKA (reference sequence). V was clipped by 4 bases and J by 6 bases, with 13 bases between them. CDR3 protein: CSATLNWGEQYF. The CDR3 DNA reads TGCAGTGCTACGTTAAACTGGGGCGAGCAGTACTTC.

V usage is TRBV7-7 and J usage is TRBJ2-5; TRBD2 is a possible D gene (6 bases). The CDR3 sequence is 15 residues long. CDR1 and CDR2 (germline): SSHAT, FNYEAQ (reference sequence). CDR3 residues: CASGSSGAVGETQYF. As DNA, the CDR3 is TGTGCTAGCGGCTCTTCAGGAGCCGTCGGGGAGACCCAGTACTTC.

This clonotype was observed a handful of times. The CDR3 spells CASSNDRGLTYEQYF. The CDR3 coding sequence is TGCGCCAGCTCAAACGACAGGGGTCTAACTTACGAGCAGTACTTC. The chain recombines TRBV5-1 with TRBJ2-7, with 8 bases aligning to TRBD1. Trimming removed 7 bases from V and 4 bases from J; junction bases left unmatched: 13. Germline CDR1 is SGHRS and CDR2 is YFSETQ. CDR3 size: 15 residues.

The V gene is TRBV4-3, the J gene TRBJ2-3; D perhaps matches TRBD2 (7 bases). This CDR3 has 16 amino acids. CDR1 is LGHNA, CDR2 YSLEER, per germline. V lost 3 bases to trimming and J lost 4 bases, with 17 bases between them. The CDR3 region has the DNA TGCGCCAGCAGCCAGGGGGCGGGAGTCCTAGCAGATACGCAGTATTTT. Protein product: CASSQGAGVLADTQYF.

The chain is built from TRBV12-3 or TRBV12-4 and TRBJ1-1; TRBD1 might be the D (6 bases). V was pared by 6 bases and J by 1 base, with 18 bases between. The CDR3 loop spans 16 amino acids. The CDR3 is CASRRGAGRKNTEAFF. The CDR3 region has the DNA TGTGCCAGCAGAAGGGGGGCGGGACGGAAGAACACTGAAGCTTTCTTT.

The chain carries TRBV6-2 or TRBV6-3 and TRBJ1-1; the D gene is possibly TRBD1 (5 bases). This CDR3 has 17 residues. CDR1 is MNHEY, CDR2 SVGEGT, per germline. V was pared by 0 bases and J by 5 bases, with 19 bases between. As DNA, the CDR3 is TGTGCCAGCAGTTACTCGTTGGTCTCCGGGGCTCGGACTGAAGCTTTCTTT. Protein: CASSYSLVSGARTEAFF.

The rearrangement uses TRBV12-3 or TRBV12-4 and TRBJ1-5; possible D gene TRBD1, 6 bases. V shed 7 bases and J shed 11 bases, with 15 bases lying between them. CDR3 length: 12 amino acids. CDR3 amino acids: CASKGGPGAQHF. Here the CDR3 DNA reads TGTGCCAGCAAGGGGGGGCCGGGGGCCCAGCATTTT.

This clonotype was detected only a few times. CDR3 in amino acids: CASSPAPTTGHYEQYF. As DNA, the CDR3 is TGTGCCAGCTCGCCAGCCCCAACGACAGGACACTACGAGCAGTACTTC. The J gene is TRBJ2-7, the V gene TRBV18, with D possibly TRBD1 on 6 matching bases. Trimming removed 6 bases from V and 3 bases from J, with 21 bases in between. Germline CDR1 KGHSH, CDR2 LQKENI. The CDR3 totals 16 residues.

The genes are TRBV18 and TRBJ2-1; TRBD2 matches 7 bases. Germline lookup yields CDR1 KGHSH and CDR2 LQKENI. J lost 3 bases, V lost 1 base, and 3 bases had no gene match. The CDR3 totals 15 residues. This chain's CDR3 is CASSPRGGNYNEQFF. The CDR3 DNA reads TGTGCCAGCTCACCACGCGGGGGTAACTACAATGAGCAGTTCTTC.

This sequence joins TRBV11-3 and TRBJ2-3; TRBD2 matches at 15 bases. The CDR3 is 17 amino acids. Germline CDR1 reads SGHNT; CDR2 reads YENEEA. Unmatched junction bases numbered 5, after V lost 4 bases and J lost 3 bases. The CDR3 here is CASSSLGLAGGTDTQYF. For the CDR3, the DNA is TGTGCCAGCAGCTCCCTAGGACTAGCGGGAGGGACAGATACGCAGTATTTT.

The chain uses TRBV5-4 and TRBJ2-5, with TRBD1 identical over 7 bases. Germline V gene sequence: CDR1 SGHNT, CDR2 YYREEE (reference sequence). There are 15 residues in the CDR3. The ends lost 2 bases at V and 5 bases at J; junction bases unmatched: 9. CDR3 protein: CASSFDSGQRETQYF. CDR3 bases: TGTGCCAGCAGCTTCGATTCGGGACAGAGGGAGACCCAGTACTTC.

CDR3 coding DNA: TGTGCCACCAGTGATTGGACTAGCGGATTCTACAATGAGCAGTTCTTC. This encodes CATSDWTSGFYNEQFF. The chain couples TRBV24-1 to TRBJ2-1; 10 bases line up with TRBD2. In germline, CDR1 is KGHDR, CDR2 SFDVKD. This CDR3 has 16 amino acids. The V and J ends lost 2 bases and 3 bases, in that order; junction bases with no gene match: 3.

The V and J genes are TRBV6-6 and TRBJ1-5, with no clear D. The CDR3 extends over 19 amino acids. V lost 0 bases and J 4 bases, leaving 22 bases between the germline ends. Germline values: CDR1 MNHNY, CDR2 SVGAGI (reference sequence). The CDR3 spells CASSYSRVQGRGRNQPQHF. CDR3 coding DNA: TGTGCCAGCAGTTACTCGCGGGTGCAAGGCCGCGGCCGGAATCAGCCCCAGCATTTT.

In DNA form, the CDR3 reads TGCGCCAGCAGCCCTTCAGCGACTAGCGAGAGAACCGGGGAGCTGTTTTTT. This sequence encodes CASSPSATSERTGELFF. This chain joins TRBV5-1 and TRBJ2-2; 8 nucleotides agree with TRBD2. The CDR3 is 17 residues long. Germline V gene data show CDR1 as SGHRS and CDR2 as YFSETQ. Unmatched junction bases numbered 13, after V lost 4 bases and J lost 5 bases.

The rearrangement joins TRBV7-9 to TRBJ2-7; no definite D call. V shed 5 bases and J shed 7 bases, with 18 bases lying between them. This CDR3 has 14 amino acids. Germline V gene data show CDR1 as SEHNR and CDR2 as FQNEAQ (reference sequence). The CDR3 DNA is TGTGCCAGCAGCAGACCCGTTATCTCCTGGGAGCAGTACTTC. Translating gives CASSRPVISWEQYF.

This clonotype was counted only a few times. Germline is not matched at one junction end, which may reflect a read error. The V gene is TRBV7-7, the J gene TRBJ2-3; D is unresolved. The CDR3 length is 13 residues. Looked up from germline, CDR1 is SSHAT and CDR2 is FNYEAQ (reference sequence). In nucleotides, the CDR3 is TGTGCTAGCAGCTTAAGTTTGGCGAAACCGCAGTATTTT. Translated, it gives CASSLSLAKPQYF.

This clonotype came up a few times. The chain couples TRBV20-1 to TRBJ2-5; D gene ambiguous. The CDR3 contains 13 residues. The germline gives CDR1 DFQATT, CDR2 SNEGSKA (reference sequence). V lost 0 bases to trimming and J lost 5 bases, with 10 bases between them. The CDR3 DNA follows: TGCAGTGCTAGAGATGTCTCTCTGGAGACCCAGTACTTC. This encodes CSARDVSLETQYF.

This clonotype was found a few times. This chain connects TRBV5-6 to TRBJ1-2; no definite D call. CDR3 length: 13 amino acids. The germline CDR1 and CDR2 sequences are SGHDT and YYEEEE. V lost 1 base to trimming and J lost 4 bases, with 8 bases between them. The CDR3: CASSLNGFYGYTF. The CDR3 DNA follows: TGTGCCAGCAGCTTGAACGGCTTCTATGGCTACACCTTC.